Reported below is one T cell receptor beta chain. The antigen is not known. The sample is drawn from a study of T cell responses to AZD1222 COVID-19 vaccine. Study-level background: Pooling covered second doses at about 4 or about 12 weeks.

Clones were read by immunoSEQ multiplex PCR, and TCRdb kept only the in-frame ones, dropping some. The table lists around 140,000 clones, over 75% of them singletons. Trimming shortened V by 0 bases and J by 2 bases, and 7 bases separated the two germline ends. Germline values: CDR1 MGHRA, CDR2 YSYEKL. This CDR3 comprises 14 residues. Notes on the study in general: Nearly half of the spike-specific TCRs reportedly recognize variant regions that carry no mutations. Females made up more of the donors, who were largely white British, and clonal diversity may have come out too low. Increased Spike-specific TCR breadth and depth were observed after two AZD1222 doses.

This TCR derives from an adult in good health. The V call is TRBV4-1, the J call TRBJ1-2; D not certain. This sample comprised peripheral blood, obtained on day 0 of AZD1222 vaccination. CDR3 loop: CASSQEGRNYGYTF. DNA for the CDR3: TGCGCCAGCAGCCAAGAAGGCAGGAACTATGGCTACACCTTC.